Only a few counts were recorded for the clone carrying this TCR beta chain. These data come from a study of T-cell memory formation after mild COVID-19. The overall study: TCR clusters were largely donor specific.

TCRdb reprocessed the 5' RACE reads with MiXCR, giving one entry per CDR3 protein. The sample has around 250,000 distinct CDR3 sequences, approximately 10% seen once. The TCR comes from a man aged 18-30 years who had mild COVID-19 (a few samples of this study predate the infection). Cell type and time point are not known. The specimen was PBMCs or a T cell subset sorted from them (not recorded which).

CDR3 nucleotides: TGCGCCAGCAGCCAAGCCCGGGACTACCAAGAGACCCAGTACTTC. It codes for CASSQARDYQETQYF. The V call is TRBV4-1, the J call TRBJ2-5; possibly TRBD2 for D (6 bases). CDR1 and CDR2 (germline): MGHRA, YSYEKL. The CDR3 consists of 15 residues. The germline V and J ends were trimmed by 1 base and 0 bases, with 9 bases remaining between them.